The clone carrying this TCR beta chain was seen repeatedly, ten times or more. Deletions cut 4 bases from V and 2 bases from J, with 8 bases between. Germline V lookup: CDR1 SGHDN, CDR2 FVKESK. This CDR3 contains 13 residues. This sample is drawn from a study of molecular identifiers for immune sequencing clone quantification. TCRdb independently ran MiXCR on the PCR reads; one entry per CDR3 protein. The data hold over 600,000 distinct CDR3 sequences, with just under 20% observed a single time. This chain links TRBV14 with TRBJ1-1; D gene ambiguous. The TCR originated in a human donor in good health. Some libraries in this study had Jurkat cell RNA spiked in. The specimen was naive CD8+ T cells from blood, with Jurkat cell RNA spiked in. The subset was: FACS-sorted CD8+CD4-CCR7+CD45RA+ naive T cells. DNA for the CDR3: TGTGCCAGCAGCCGTTTTGGAAACACTGAAGCTTTCTTT. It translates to CASSRFGNTEAFF.